The source of this T cell receptor (beta chain) is a study of CD8+CD57+ T cells in acquired aplastic anemia. Notes on the study in general: Shared by patients and controls, 25 to 35 CD8+ CDR3s were abundant in patients.

Patients chosen for sequencing had shown CD8+CD57+ cell expansion by flow cytometry. As a group, the patients uniformly had severe acquired aplastic anemia. When blood sampling took place, the patients had received no therapy. Researchers used genomic DNA as the template to profile TCR beta VDJ and CDR3. One entry per CDR3 protein results from TCRdb running MiXCR on the reads. The table lists about 180,000 distinct CDR3 sequences, 45% to 60% of them singletons. This clonotype was seen repeatedly, ten times or more. Its antigen is currently unknown. V was pared by 3 bases and J by 4 bases, with 11 bases between. This CDR3 spans 14 amino acids. Germline V gene data show CDR1 as SGDLS and CDR2 as YYNGEE.

The source material was sorted CD4+, CD8+, or CD8+CD57+ T cells (not recorded which) from PBMCs. The receptor was isolated from a human donor with aplastic anemia. This sequence joins TRBV9 and TRBJ2-1, with D tentatively TRBD1 (6 bases). The CDR3 region is CASSETDRYNEQFF. Here the CDR3 DNA reads TGTGCCAGCAGCGAGACCGACAGGTACAATGAGCAGTTCTTC. Supplemented by reference TRBV9 and TRBJ2-1, the full variable domain reads DSGVTQTPKHLITATGQRVTLRCSPRSGDLSVYWYQQSLDQGLQFLIQYYNGEERAKGNILERFSAQQFPDLHSELNLSSLELGDSALYFCASSETDRYNEQFFGPGTRLTVL.